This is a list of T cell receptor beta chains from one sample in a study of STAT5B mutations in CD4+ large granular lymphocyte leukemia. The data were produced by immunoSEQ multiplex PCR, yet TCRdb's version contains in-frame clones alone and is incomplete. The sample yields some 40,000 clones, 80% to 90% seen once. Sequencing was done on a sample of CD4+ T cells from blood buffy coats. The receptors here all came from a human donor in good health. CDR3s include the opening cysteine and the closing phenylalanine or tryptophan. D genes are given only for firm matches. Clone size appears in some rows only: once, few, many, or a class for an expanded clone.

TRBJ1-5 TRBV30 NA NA TGTGCCTGGAGTGTTGGGCATTTCGAAGGTGTCGGCAATCAGCCCCAGCATTTT CAWSVGHFEGVGNQPQHF
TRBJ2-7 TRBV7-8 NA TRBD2 TGTGCCAGCAGCCCCGGGAGGCTAGCGGGTACCTACGAGCAGTACTTC CASSPGRLAGTYEQYF
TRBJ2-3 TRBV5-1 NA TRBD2 TGCGCCAGCAGCTTGGGCCTAGCGGGAGGGCGAGGGATTTCAGATACGCAGTATTTT CASSLGLAGGRGISDTQYF
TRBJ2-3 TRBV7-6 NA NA TGTGCCAGCAGCGGGGATCGGGAGAGCAAGGATACGCAGTATTTT CASSGDRESKDTQYF
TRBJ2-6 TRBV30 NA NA TGTGCCTGGAGTCTCCCAAGGGACGGGGCCAACGTCCTGACTTTC CAWSLPRDGANVLTF
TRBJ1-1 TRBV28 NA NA TGTGCCCGTCCGCGAGGGGGAACCATCATGAACACTGAAGCTTTCTTT CARPRGGTIMNTEAFF
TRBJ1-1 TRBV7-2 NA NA TGTGCCAGCGGAGGACAGTTCACTGAAGCTTTCTTT CASGGQFTEAFF
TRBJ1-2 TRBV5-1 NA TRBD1 TGCGCCAGCAGCTTGGAGGCAGGGGGTTACTATGGCTACACCTTC CASSLEAGGYYGYTF
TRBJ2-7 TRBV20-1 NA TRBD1 TGCAGTGCTCCTTACAGGGGGCGTCAGTACTTC CSAPYRGRQYF
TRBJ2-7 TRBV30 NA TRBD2 TGTGCACTCAAGTGGGGAGCGGGGCACGAGCAGTACTTC CALKWGAGHEQYF
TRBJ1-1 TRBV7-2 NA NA TGTGCCAGCAGCTTTCATGCGAACACTGAAGCTTTCTTT CASSFHANTEAFF
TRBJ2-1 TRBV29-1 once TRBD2 TGCAGCGTTGAACGCTCTAGCGGGCTAAATGAGCAGTTCTTC CSVERSSGLNEQFF
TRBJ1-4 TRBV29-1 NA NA TGCAGCGTTACAGGGTGGGATGAAAAACTGTTTTTT CSVTGWDEKLFF
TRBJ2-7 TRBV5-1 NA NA TGCGCCAGCAGCTTGGGGGAAGTCGAGCAGTACTTC CASSLGEVEQYF
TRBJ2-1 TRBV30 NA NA TGTGCCTGGAGTGGGAGGGCACCTTACAATGAGCAGTTCTTC CAWSGRAPYNEQFF
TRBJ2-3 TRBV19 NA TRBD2 TGTGCCAGTAGTCAGACTAGCGTTGGCACAGATACGCAGTATTTT CASSQTSVGTDTQYF
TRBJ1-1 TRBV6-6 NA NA TGTGCCAGCAGAGCCCCAGCCGTCACGAACACTGAAGCTTTCTTT CASRAPAVTNTEAFF
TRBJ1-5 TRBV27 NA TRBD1 TGTGCCAGCAGTGGACAGGGTCATCAGCCCCAGCATTTT CASSGQGHQPQHF
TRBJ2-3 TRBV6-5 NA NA TGTGCCAGCAGTTACATGGGGACTCCCACAGATACGCAGTATTTT CASSYMGTPTDTQYF
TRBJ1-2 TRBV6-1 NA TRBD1 TGTGCCAGCAGTGGGGGACAGTATGGCTACACCTTC CASSGGQYGYTF
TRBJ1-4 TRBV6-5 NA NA TGTGCCAGCAGTTTGACCGCGAGGGGGGAAAAACTGTTTTTT CASSLTARGEKLFF
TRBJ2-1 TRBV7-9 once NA TGTGCCAGCAGCTTAGACCGGGGGACCGATGAGCAGTTCTTC CASSLDRGTDEQFF
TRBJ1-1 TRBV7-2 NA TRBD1 TGTGCCAGCAGCTTCGGGACAGGTGGGAACACTGAAGCTTTCTTT CASSFGTGGNTEAFF
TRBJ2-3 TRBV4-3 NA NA TGCGCCAGCAGCCAAGATCGCCCGGGGAGGGATACGCAGTATTTT CASSQDRPGRDTQYF
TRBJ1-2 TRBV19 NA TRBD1 TGTGCCAGTATCACCCGACTTGGGACAGAGAGCGGCTACACCTTC CASITRLGTESGYTF
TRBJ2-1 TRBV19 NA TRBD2 TGTGCCAGTAGTATATGGGGAAGCGGGAGTGGCTCTGAGCAGTTCTTC CASSIWGSGSGSEQFF
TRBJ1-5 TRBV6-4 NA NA TGTGCCAGCAGTAAGGAAGAGAATCAGCCCCAGCATTTT CASSKEENQPQHF
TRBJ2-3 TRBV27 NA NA TGTGCCAGCAGTTCTCGACAGTACACAGATACGCAGTATTTT CASSSRQYTDTQYF
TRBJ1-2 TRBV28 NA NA TGTGCCAGCAGTTTCGGACAGCTCTATGGCTACACCTTC CASSFGQLYGYTF
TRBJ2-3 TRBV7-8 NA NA TGTGCCAGCAGAAGGGGGGGCACAGATACGCAGTATTTT CASRRGGTDTQYF
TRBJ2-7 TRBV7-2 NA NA TGTGCCAGCAGCTTAGTTCCCCTAGGGTCCTACGAGCAGTACTTC CASSLVPLGSYEQYF
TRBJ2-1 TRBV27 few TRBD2 TGTGCCATCCACCGGCGGCGGGAGTACTACAATGAGCAGTTCTTC CAIHRRREYYNEQFF
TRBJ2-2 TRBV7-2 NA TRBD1 TGTGCCAGCAGCACCCAGGGGGTCGGGGAGCTGTTTTTT CASSTQGVGELFF
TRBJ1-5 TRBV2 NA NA TGTGCCAGCAGTGAACGGGGGGGTAATCAGCCCCAGCATTTT CASSERGGNQPQHF
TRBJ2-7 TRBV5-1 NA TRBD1 TGCGCCAGCAGCTCCGGGACAGGGGAATCCGAGCAGTACTTC CASSSGTGESEQYF
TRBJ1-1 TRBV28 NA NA TGTGCCAGCAGTTTTCGGGACACTTACCCTGAAGCTTTCTTT CASSFRDTYPEAFF
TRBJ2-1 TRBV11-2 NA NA TGTGCCAGCAGCTCACCCACAGGTATCTCCTACAATGAGCAGTTCTTC CASSSPTGISYNEQFF
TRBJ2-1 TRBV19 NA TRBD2 TGTGCCAGTAGGGTCAGCGGGAGTCGAAATGAGCAGTTCTTC CASRVSGSRNEQFF
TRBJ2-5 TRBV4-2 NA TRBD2 TGTGCCAGCAGTACAGCGGGGCCCCAAGAGACCCAGTACTTC CASSTAGPQETQYF
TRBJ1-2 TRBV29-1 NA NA TGCAGCGTTTTACAGGGTAGTGGCTACACCTTC CSVLQGSGYTF
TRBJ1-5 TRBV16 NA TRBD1 TGTGCCAGCAGCCAATCGAACAGGGGAGCAAATCAGCCCCAGCATTTT CASSQSNRGANQPQHF
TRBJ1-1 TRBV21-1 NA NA TGTGCCAGCAGCAAACGCGGGGGACAGGGTAATCACACTGAAGCTTTCTTT CASSKRGGQGNHTEAFF
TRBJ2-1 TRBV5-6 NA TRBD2 TGTGCCAGCAGCTCGCTAGCGGGAGTGAATGAGCAGTTCTTC CASSSLAGVNEQFF
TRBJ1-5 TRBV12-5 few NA TGTGCTAGTGGTTTGGAGGGCAATCAGCCCCAGCATTTT CASGLEGNQPQHF
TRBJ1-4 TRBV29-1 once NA TGCAGCGTGACAGTCTCAACTAATGAAAAACTGTTTTTT CSVTVSTNEKLFF
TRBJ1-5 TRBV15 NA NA TGTGCCACCAGCAGGGCCCTTAGCAATCAGCCCCAGCATTTT CATSRALSNQPQHF
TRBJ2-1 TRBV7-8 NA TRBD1 TGTGCCAGCAGCTTCCACAGGGGGGTACTCCATGAGCAGTTCTTC CASSFHRGVLHEQFF
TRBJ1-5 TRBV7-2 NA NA TGTGCCAGCAGCCCGGGTGCGAATCAGCCCCAGCATTTT CASSPGANQPQHF
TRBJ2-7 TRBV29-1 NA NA TGCAGCGTCACAGGGACAAGGTCCGGCGAGCAGTACTTC CSVTGTRSGEQYF
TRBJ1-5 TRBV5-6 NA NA TGTGCCAGCAGCCTAAAGGGAACGGCGGGGCCCCAGCATTTT CASSLKGTAGPQHF
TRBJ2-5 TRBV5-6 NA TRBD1 TGTGCCAGCAGCTGGGGACAGGGAGAGACCCAGTACTTC CASSWGQGETQYF
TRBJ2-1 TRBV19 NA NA TGTGCCAGTGCCATCTGGAGCGAATCCTACAATGAGCAGTTCTTC CASAIWSESYNEQFF
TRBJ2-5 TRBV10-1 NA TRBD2 TGCGCCAGCAGTGAGGGTAGCGGGAGGTCTCAAGAGACCCAGTACTTC CASSEGSGRSQETQYF
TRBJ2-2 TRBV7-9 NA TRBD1 TGTGCCAGCAGTCCAGGACAGGGGGCGAGGACCGGGGAGCTGTTTTTT CASSPGQGARTGELFF
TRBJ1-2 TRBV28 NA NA TGTGCCAGCAAGGTGAACTATGGCTACACCTTC CASKVNYGYTF
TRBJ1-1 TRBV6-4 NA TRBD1 TGTGCCAGCAGGGGGACAGGGAAGGACACTGAAGCTTTCTTT CASRGTGKDTEAFF